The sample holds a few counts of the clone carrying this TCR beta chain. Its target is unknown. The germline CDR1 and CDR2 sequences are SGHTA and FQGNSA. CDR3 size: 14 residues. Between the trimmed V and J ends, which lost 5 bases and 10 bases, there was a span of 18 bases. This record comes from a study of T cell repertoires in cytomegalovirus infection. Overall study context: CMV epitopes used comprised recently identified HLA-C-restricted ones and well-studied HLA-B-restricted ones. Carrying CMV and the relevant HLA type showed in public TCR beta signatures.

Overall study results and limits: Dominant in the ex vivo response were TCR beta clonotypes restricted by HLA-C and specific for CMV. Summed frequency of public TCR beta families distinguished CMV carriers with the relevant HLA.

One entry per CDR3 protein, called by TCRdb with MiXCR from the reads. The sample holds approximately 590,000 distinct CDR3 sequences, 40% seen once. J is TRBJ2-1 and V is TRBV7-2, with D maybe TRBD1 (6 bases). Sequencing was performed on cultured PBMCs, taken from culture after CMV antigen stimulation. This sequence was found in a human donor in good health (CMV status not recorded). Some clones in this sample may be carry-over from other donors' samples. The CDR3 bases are TGTGCCAGCAGCCCCGACAGGCACCGAGGGGAGCAGTTCTTC. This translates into CASSPDRHRGEQFF.